A single sample gave rise to the 29 T cell receptor beta chains below, sequenced in a study of kidney transplant recipient with SARS-CoV-2 infection. TCRdb called the reads again in MiXCR, with one record for every CDR3 protein. The data contain about 240,000 distinct CDR3 sequences, 25% to 35% of them singletons. The sample here was a blood sample, taken at baseline and between days 110 and 120 from a kidney transplant recipient. Every receptor here comes from a male patient between 25 and 39 years old who had COVID-19 and was a kidney transplant recipient. Some T cells may have originated in the graft donor.

This clonotype appeared many times. The gene calls are TRBV6-9 and TRBJ1-2; D not certain. Germline loops: CDR1 MNHGY, CDR2 SVAAGI. V gave up 5 bases and J gave up 4 bases, with 23 bases separating them. The CDR3 loop spans 17 amino acids. The DNA of the CDR3 is TGTGCCAGCAGTAACGTAGAGCCTTACAGAAAGACCTATGGCTACACCTTC. It codes for CASSNVEPYRKTYGYTF.

In the case of this clonotype: A much larger clone sits a single nucleotide away, making a read error possible. The rearrangement joins TRBV21-1 to TRBJ2-3; TRBD1, the D gene given by the table, was not confirmed from the DNA. TRBV21-1 is a pseudogene. CDR3 length: 17 amino acids. The DNA of the CDR3 is TGTGCCAGCAGACTACAGGCAGCTACAGTCATGCAAGATACGCAGTATTTT. It specifies CASRLQAATVMQDTQYF.

There are many counts of this clonotype. The chain is built from TRBV27 and TRBJ2-1, with D possibly matching TRBD2 (5 bases). V was trimmed by 3 bases and J by 8 bases, leaving 14 bases between them. CDR3 length equals 14 residues. CDR1 is MNHEY and CDR2 is SMNVEV in the germline V gene (reference sequence). The CDR3 DNA is TGTGCCAGCAGTTTTGGGAGAGGGTACGATGAGCAGTTCTTC. This codes for CASSFGRGYDEQFF.

Comments on this clonotype: Possible read error: a much larger clone is one base away. J is TRBJ2-7 and V is TRBV28; D may be TRBD2 (5 bases). The CDR3 sequence is 15 residues long. V shed 5 bases and J shed 4 bases, with 18 bases lying between them. The germline CDR1 and CDR2 sequences are MDHEN and SYDVKM. CDR3 amino acids: CASSPRRTPIYEQYF. In DNA form, the CDR3 reads TGTGCCAGCAGTCCGAGGAGGACTCCTATTTACGAGCAGTACTTC. Filled out from reference TRBV28 and TRBJ2-7, the complete variable domain reads DVKVTQSSRYLVKRTGEKVFLECVQDMDHENMFWYRQDPGLGLRLIYFSYDVKMKEKGDIPEGYSVSREKKERFSLILESASTNQTSMYLCASSPRRTPIYEQYFGPGTRLTVT.

This clonotype has ten or more counts. The chain couples TRBV5-1 to TRBJ2-7, with D perhaps matching TRBD1 or TRBD2 (7 bases each). The CDR3 contains 18 residues. Trimming stripped 0 bases from V and 5 bases from J, with 24 bases between. Germline-derived CDR1 and CDR2 are SGHRS and YFSETQ. The CDR3 DNA reads TGCGCCAGCAGCTTGGGGGGGGGCCGACAGGGTATCCCCGACGAGCAGTACTTC. It is translated as CASSLGGGRQGIPDEQYF.

Details on this clonotype: A single base separates this from a much larger clone, so it may be a read error. The rearrangement links TRBV30 to TRBJ1-2; maybe TRBD1 (5 bases). The CDR3 covers 13 residues. Germline V gene sequence: CDR1 GTSNPN, CDR2 SVGIG (reference sequence). CDR3 DNA sequence: TGTGCCTGGAGTGAAGGGACCTTCTATGGCCACACCTTC. Encoded protein: CAWSEGTFYGHTF.

With regard to this clonotype: A read error may be the cause here, since a much bigger clone is one base away. The chain couples TRBV3-1 to TRBJ2-5; no reliable D call. This CDR3 contains 17 residues. In germline, CDR1 is LGHDT, CDR2 YNNKEL (reference sequence). Trimming removed 5 bases at V and 5 bases at J, with 24 bases between. The CDR3 loop reads CASSDSNPISFPETQYF. Written as DNA, the CDR3 is TGTGCCAGCAGCGACTCCAATCCCATTTCTTTCCCTGAGACCCAGTACTTC.

With respect to this clonotype: A much larger clone lies a single base off, so this may be a read error. V and J are TRBV15 and TRBJ2-1; D ambiguous. In germline, CDR1 is LNHNV, CDR2 YYDKDF (reference sequence). The CDR3 loop spans 17 amino acids. The CDR3 protein is CATSYEERCGKTYGHTF. CDR3 sequence (DNA): TGTGCCACCAGCTATGAGGAAAGGTGTGGAAAGACCTATGGCCACACCTTC.

Concerning this clonotype: This may stem from a read error, because a much larger clone lies one nucleotide away. The V call is TRBV5-1, the J call TRBJ1-2, with D unresolved. This CDR3 has 12 residues. Germline lookup yields CDR1 SGHRS and CDR2 YFSETQ. Trimming removed 10 bases from V and 3 bases from J, with 13 bases in between. The CDR3 sequence is CAGKLGDYGYTF. The DNA for the CDR3 is TGCGCCGGCAAACTGGGAGACTATGGCTACACCTTC.

Regarding this clonotype: Since a much larger clone is just one base distant, this may be a read error. The V and J genes are TRBV5-1 and TRBJ2-2; TRBD2 aligns across 11 bases. Germline V CDR1 and CDR2: SGHRS, YFSETQ. The length of the CDR3 is 14 residues. CDR3 nucleotides: TGCGCCAGCAGCTTGACTAGCGGGGGCGGGAAGCTGTTTTTT. It encodes CASSLTSGGGKLFF.

About this clonotype itself: A read error may be the cause here, since a much bigger clone is one base away. V gene TRBV3-1 combines with J gene TRBJ1-1, with unresolved D. Germline V gene data show CDR1 as LGHDT and CDR2 as YNNKEL (reference sequence). The CDR3 covers 17 residues. Trimming cost V 5 bases and J 4 bases, with 23 bases left between them. This CDR3 reads CASSCPFPISIRTEAFF. The DNA for the CDR3 is TGTGCCAGCAGCTGTCCCTTTCCCATTTCAATTCGCACTGAAGCTTTCTTT.

For this clonotype: It may be a read error: a sequence one base away is much more abundant. The chain couples TRBV3-2 to TRBJ2-1; no check of the table's D call, TRBD1, against the DNA was made. TRBV3-2 is a known pseudogene. The length of the CDR3 is 12 residues. DNA for the CDR3: TGTGCCGGCAGCCCAGGGAGCAACGAGCAGTTCTTC. As protein: CAGSPGSNEQFF.

This sequence joins TRBV4-1 and TRBJ2-1; possibly TRBD2 for D (6 bases). Per the germline V gene, CDR1 is MGHRA and CDR2 is YSYEKL. CDR3 size: 15 residues. Trimming removed 2 bases at V and 3 bases at J, with 11 bases between. The CDR3 DNA reads as TGCGCCAGCAGCCAACGAGGGACTTTCTACAATGAGCAGTTCTTC. It encodes CASSQRGTFYNEQFF.

This clonotype appeared many times. J is TRBJ2-2 and V is TRBV27, with D perhaps assigned TRBD1 or TRBD2 (5 bases each). Germline CDR1 and CDR2: MNHEY and SMNVEV (reference sequence). The CDR3 runs to 14 residues. Trimming stripped 11 bases from V and 3 bases from J, with 16 bases between. The CDR3 DNA follows: TGTGCCTCGGGGACGTCACCTTACACCGGGGAGCTGTTTTTT. It yields the protein CASGTSPYTGELFF.

This clonotype occurred many times. CDR3 amino acids: CASSLLLVVRKTYGYTF. CDR3 nucleotide sequence: TGTGCCAGCAGCCTATTGCTGGTCGTTAGAAAGACCTATGGCTACACCTTC. The V call is TRBV16, the J call TRBJ1-2; no reliable D call. V was pared by 4 bases and J by 4 bases, with 22 bases between. The CDR3 is 17 amino acids. Germline CDR1 reads KGHSY; CDR2 reads FQNENV.

This clonotype occurred once. This clone may be a read error of a much larger clone one base away. The V and J genes are TRBV5-5 and TRBJ1-2; D unclear. CDR3 length: 16 amino acids. Germline V gene lookup returns CDR1 SGHKS and CDR2 YYEKEE (reference sequence). V lost 7 bases and J 4 bases, leaving 23 bases between the germline ends. DNA for the CDR3: TGTGCCAGCGCAAAAATTGTCTCGCGAAAGACCTATGGCTACACCTTC. It encodes CASAKIVSRKTYGYTF.

In regard to this clonotype: A much larger clonotype is one base distant, so this may be a read error. The chain uses TRBV6-2 or TRBV6-3 and TRBJ1-6, with 7 bases lining up with TRBD1. Germline assignment: CDR1 MNHEY and CDR2 SVGEGT. The CDR3 contains 13 residues. The trim removed 6 bases at V and 8 bases at J, leaving 4 bases unmatched. Here the CDR3 reads CASRDRTDSPLHF. CDR3 coding DNA: TGTGCCAGCAGGGACAGGACCGATTCACCCCTCCACTTT.

As to this clonotype: Just one base apart from a much larger clone, this may be a read error. V usage is TRBV9 and J usage is TRBJ1-2; D gene unclear. This CDR3 comprises 16 residues. Germline-derived CDR1 and CDR2 are SGDLS and YYNGEE. The CDR3 DNA reads as TGTGCCAGCGGTGTCCGGTACTCAAGAAAGACCTATAGCTACACCTTC. Protein sequence: CASGVRYSRKTYSYTF.

This clonotype was recorded many times. This chain joins TRBV19 and TRBJ2-7, with a tentative D call TRBD2 (6 bases). This CDR3 is built from 11 residues. V was pared by 6 bases and J by 4 bases, with 7 bases between. Germline lookup yields CDR1 LNHDA and CDR2 SQIVND (reference sequence). CDR3 loop: CASREGYEQYF. In nucleotides, the CDR3 is TGTGCCAGTAGGGAGGGTTACGAGCAGTACTTC.

As to this clonotype: This may arise from a read error, as a much more abundant clone is one base away. The final CDR3 position lacks the conserved phenylalanine or tryptophan, pointing to a likely read error. The CDR3 here is CAIRPVYNSPLHI. CDR3 bases: TGTGCCATCCGTCCGGTCTATAATTCACCCCTCCACATT. The chain joins TRBV10-3 to TRBJ1-6; D is undetermined. Germline V gene data show CDR1 as ENHRY and CDR2 as SYGVKD. The CDR3 is 13 residues long. V was trimmed by 8 bases and J by 3 bases, leaving 8 bases between them.

With regard to this clonotype: This may come from a read error, since a much larger clone is one base off. In DNA form, the CDR3 reads TGTGCCAGCAGCTACCGGGACAGCGGCACAGGTACGCAGTATTTT. Its protein product is CASSYRDSGTGTQYF. The rearrangement joins TRBV5-4 to TRBJ2-3; TRBD1 aligns across 7 bases. The CDR3 has 15 amino acids. CDR1 is SGHNT and CDR2 is YYREEE in the germline V gene (reference sequence).

This clonotype was seen many times. The chain has TRBV30 and TRBJ1-5; D ambiguous. The CDR3 has 13 residues. CDR1 and CDR2 from the germline V gene are GTSNPN and SVGIG (reference sequence). Trimming pared 4 bases from V and 6 bases from J, leaving 13 bases between. The CDR3: CAWTFGWGQPQHF. For the CDR3, the DNA is TGTGCCTGGACCTTCGGGTGGGGTCAGCCCCAGCATTTT.

This clonotype was observed at least ten times. Written as DNA, the CDR3 is TGCAGTGCTGGGAACAGGGAGTCTATCTACGAGCAGTACTTC. Residues: CSAGNRESIYEQYF. V gene TRBV20-1 combines with J gene TRBJ2-7, with D maybe TRBD1 (6 bases). Germline loops: CDR1 DFQATT, CDR2 SNEGSKA (reference sequence). Trimming removed 5 bases from V and 3 bases from J, with 17 bases in between. The CDR3 consists of 14 residues.

This clonotype was counted many times. J is TRBJ2-5 and V is TRBV27; 11 bases fit TRBD2. Germline V gene lookup returns CDR1 MNHEY and CDR2 SMNVEV (reference sequence). Unmatched junction bases numbered 13, after V lost 5 bases and J lost 5 bases. The CDR3 length is 17 residues. The CDR3 bases are TGTGCCAGCAGTCATTCTGCGCGACTAGCGGGACAGGAGACCCAGTACTTC. Protein: CASSHSARLAGQETQYF.

A word on this clonotype: A much more abundant neighbour one base away suggests this may be a read error. This chain joins TRBV6-5 and TRBJ1-2; D ambiguous. Trimming took off 7 bases at V and 4 bases at J, with 25 bases between the two ends. The CDR3 length is 17 residues. CDR1 and CDR2 (germline): MNHEY, SVGAGI. The CDR3 region is CASTRGWECRKTYGYTF. CDR3 coding DNA: TGTGCCAGCACTCGGGGATGGGAATGTAGAAAGACCTATGGCTACACCTTC.

This clonotype was seen ten or more times. The rearrangement joins TRBV3-1 to TRBJ1-5; 9 bases agree with TRBD1. J gave up 2 bases and V 1 base, and 0 bases lay outside the gene matches. CDR3 size: 15 residues. Germline V gene data show CDR1 as LGHDT and CDR2 as YNNKEL (reference sequence). CDR3 protein: CASSQGTGGNQPQHF. CDR3 bases: TGTGCCAGCAGCCAAGGGACAGGGGGCAATCAGCCCCAGCATTTT.

This clonotype has ten or more counts. The chain combines TRBV20-1 with TRBJ2-7; the match to TRBD2 covers 8 bases. Germline CDR1 is DFQATT and CDR2 is SNEGSKA (reference sequence). V dropped 2 bases and J dropped 5; count of bases not matched to a gene: 5. This CDR3 is 13 amino acids long. The CDR3 region has the DNA TGCAGTGCTAGACCGAGCGGGGGAAACGAGCAGTACTTC. Its protein product is CSARPSGGNEQYF.

This clonotype was counted many times. This rearrangement joins TRBV6-2 or TRBV6-3 to TRBJ1-6; no definite D call. Trimming removed 6 bases from V and 6 bases from J, with 6 bases in between. Germline CDR1 MNHEY, CDR2 SVGEGT. This CDR3 comprises 12 residues. DNA for the CDR3: TGTGCCAGCAGGATCTTTAATTCACCCCTCCACTTT. Its protein is CASRIFNSPLHF.

As to this clonotype: A much larger clone lies a single base off, so this may be a read error. The J gene is TRBJ2-7, the V gene TRBV20-1; the match to TRBD2 covers 7 bases. CDR1 and CDR2 from the germline V gene are DFQATT and SNEGSKA (reference sequence). The CDR3 consists of 14 residues. The CDR3 DNA reads TGCAGTGCCCTCTCTAGCGGAGCTTCCTACGGGCAGTACTTC. Translated: CSALSSGASYGQYF.